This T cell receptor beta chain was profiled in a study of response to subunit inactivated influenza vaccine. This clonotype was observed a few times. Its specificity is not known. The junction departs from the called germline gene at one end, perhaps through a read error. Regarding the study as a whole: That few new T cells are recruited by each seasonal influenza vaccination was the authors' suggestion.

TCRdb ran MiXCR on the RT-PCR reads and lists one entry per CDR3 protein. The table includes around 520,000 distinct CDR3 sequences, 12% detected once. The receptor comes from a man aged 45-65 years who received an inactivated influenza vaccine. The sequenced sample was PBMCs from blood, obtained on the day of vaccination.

Here the CDR3 DNA reads TGTGCCAGCAGGGAAGCGGGACCCGGCACAGATACGCAGTATTTT. This codes for CASREAGPGTDTQYF. The V and J genes are TRBV6-1 and TRBJ2-3; the match to TRBD2 covers 7 bases. This CDR3 comprises 15 residues. Germline V CDR1 and CDR2: MNHNS, SASEGT.